The present T cell receptor (beta chain) was sequenced within a study of shared clonotypes between healthy human individuals. Study findings and constraints: In four donors, around 5% of naive CD4 clonotypes appeared in common. Naive subsets tended to show greater estimated richness than memory subsets.

Losses at the gene ends were 8 bases for V and 2 bases for J; bases not matched to a gene: 8. The V gene's germline CDR1 is MDHEN and CDR2 SYDVKM. CDR3 length: 15 amino acids. The count of this clone is one. Its antigen is as yet unknown. The table came from immunoSEQ multiplex PCR; TCRdb's copy has only in-frame clones and leaves some out. The repertoire holds approximately 530,000 clones, 90% to 96% seen once, with about 0.064% in the top ten. V usage is TRBV28 and J usage is TRBJ2-7; 11 nucleotides agree with TRBD2. Sample: naive CD4+ T cells sorted from blood. Described subset: CD45RA+ positively selected. The TCR was taken from a woman between 25 and 40 years old in good health. The CDR3 here is CASGQPGLAAYEQYF. CDR3 in DNA: TGTGCCAGCGGCCAACCGGGACTAGCGGCCTACGAGCAGTACTTC. Variable domain in full (rest from reference TRBV28 and TRBJ2-7): DVKVTQSSRYLVKRTGEKVFLECVQDMDHENMFWYRQDPGLGLRLIYFSYDVKMKEKGDIPEGYSVSREKKERFSLILESASTNQTSMYLCASGQPGLAAYEQYFGPGTRLTVT.